Below, one T cell receptor (beta chain) is given with its context. This clone turned up a few times. Its recognized antigen is unknown. Base qualities are not recorded, but no much larger clone differs from it by a single base. Collaborating institutions collected whole blood in K2EDTA tubes following their own protocols. For TCRbeta analysis, collaborators shipped samples as frozen whole blood, isolated PBMCs, or DNA extracted from either of those sample types. The data belong to a study of blood T cell repertoires in COVID-19 (dated by TCRdb to the early 2020s). About the full investigation: Samples from collaborators originated in the United States, Italy and Spain and spanned both the acute and convalescent phases of COVID-19. The material from the prospective study consisted of cDNA or gDNA derived from T cells, B-cell-depleted T cells, or PBMCs. The dataset comprised deeply sampled blood TCRbeta repertoires from subjects exposed to, actively infected with, or recovered from COVID-19. The repertoires were made available in a free public database intended to serve as a resource for research on the immune response to SARS-CoV-2. The samples were drawn from the first 160 participants of the ongoing ImmuneRACE study and from 1,200 or so subjects provided by 6 global collaborators. Sample metadata almost always included a de-identified subject ID, COVID-19 status, age in years and sex. Where available, HLA class I and class II types were taken from metadata supplied by the sample provider and were not determined by assay-based typing. The paper as a whole reports these results and caveats: The amount of clinical and demographic metadata varied by source and participant and was provided uncurated.

TCRbeta CDR3 regions were amplified from genomic DNA by means of the immunoSEQ Assay, a bias-controlled multiplex PCR. Processing in the source paper ran as follows. Nucleated cell counts per sample were estimated from amplification of reference gene primers within the assay. To quantify the absolute abundance of each unique TCRbeta CDR3 rearrangement, sequence reads were collapsed and filtered. For each sample, productive Simpson clonality was calculated by taking the square root of Simpson's diversity index across productive rearrangements. The table was pulled from immuneACCESS by TCRdb, which kept in-frame rearrangements only. Such tables lose some clones; where checked, under half of the loss comes from unresolved V genes, and the rest has no known cause. Clone size and the V and J calls come from that table; the DNA yielded D and trimming. For this sample the table gives roughly 260,000 clones, of which around 87% were detected only once. 2% to 2.5% of the sample comes from the top ten.

There are 13 amino acids in the CDR3, from cysteine to phenylalanine inclusive. The retained sequence is limited to the CDR3, 39 bases, with the frame set at the first base. Looking up the germline V gene yields CDR1 SGHTS and CDR2 YDEGEE. V is shortened by 5 bases, J by 0 bases, and the region joining them spans 8 bases. The TCR comes from a woman aged 45-65 years with acute or convalescent COVID-19. The V and J genes are TRBV5-8 and TRBJ1-1; TRBD1 could be the D gene, as 6 bases match. The sequencing sample was made of peripheral blood. CDR3 reads: CASSWTVNTEAFF. The DNA is as follows: TGTGCCAGCAGTTGGACAGTGAACACTGAAGCTTTCTTT.